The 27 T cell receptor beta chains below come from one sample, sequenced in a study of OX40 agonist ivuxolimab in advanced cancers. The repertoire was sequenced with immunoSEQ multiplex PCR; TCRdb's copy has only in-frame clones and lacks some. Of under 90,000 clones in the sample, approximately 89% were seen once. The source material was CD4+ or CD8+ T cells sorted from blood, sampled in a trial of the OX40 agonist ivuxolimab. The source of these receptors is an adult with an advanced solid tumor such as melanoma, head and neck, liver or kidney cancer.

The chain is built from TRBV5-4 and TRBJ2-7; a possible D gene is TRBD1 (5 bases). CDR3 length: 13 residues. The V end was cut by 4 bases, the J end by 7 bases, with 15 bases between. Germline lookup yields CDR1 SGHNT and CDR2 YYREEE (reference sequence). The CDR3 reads CASSSDSPREQYF. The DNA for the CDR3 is TGTGCCAGCAGCAGCGACAGCCCGCGGGAGCAGTACTTC.

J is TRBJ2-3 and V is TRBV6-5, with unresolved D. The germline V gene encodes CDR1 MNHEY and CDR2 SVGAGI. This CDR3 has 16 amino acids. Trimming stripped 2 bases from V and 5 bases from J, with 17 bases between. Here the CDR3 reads CASSYRLFSHRDTQYF. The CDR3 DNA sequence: TGTGCCAGCAGTTACCGACTTTTTTCCCACAGAGATACGCAGTATTTT.

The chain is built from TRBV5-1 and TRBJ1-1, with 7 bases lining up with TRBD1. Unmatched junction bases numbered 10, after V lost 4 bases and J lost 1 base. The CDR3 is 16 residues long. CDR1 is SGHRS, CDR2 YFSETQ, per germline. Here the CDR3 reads CASSPTWAGGNTEAFF. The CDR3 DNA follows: TGCGCCAGCAGCCCGACCTGGGCAGGGGGGAACACTGAAGCTTTCTTT.

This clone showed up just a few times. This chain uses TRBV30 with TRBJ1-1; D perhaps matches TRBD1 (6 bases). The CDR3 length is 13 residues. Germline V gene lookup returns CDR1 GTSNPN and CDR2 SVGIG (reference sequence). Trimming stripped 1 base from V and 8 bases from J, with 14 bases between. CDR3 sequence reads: CAWSGWGQEEAFF. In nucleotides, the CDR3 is TGTGCCTGGAGTGGGTGGGGGCAGGAGGAAGCTTTCTTT.

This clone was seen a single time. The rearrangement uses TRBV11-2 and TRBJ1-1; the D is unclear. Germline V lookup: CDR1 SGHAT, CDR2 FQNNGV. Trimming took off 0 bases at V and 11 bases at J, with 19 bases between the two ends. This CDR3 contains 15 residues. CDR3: CASSLDLGRSRDAFF. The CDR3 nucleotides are TGTGCCAGCAGCTTAGATCTAGGTAGGAGTAGAGATGCTTTCTTT.

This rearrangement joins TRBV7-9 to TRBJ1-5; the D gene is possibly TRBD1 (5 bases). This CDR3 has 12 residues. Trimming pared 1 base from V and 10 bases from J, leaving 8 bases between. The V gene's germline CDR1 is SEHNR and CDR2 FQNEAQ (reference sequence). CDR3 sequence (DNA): TGTGCCAGCAGCTTAGGACAGACCCCCCAGCATTTT. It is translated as CASSLGQTPQHF.

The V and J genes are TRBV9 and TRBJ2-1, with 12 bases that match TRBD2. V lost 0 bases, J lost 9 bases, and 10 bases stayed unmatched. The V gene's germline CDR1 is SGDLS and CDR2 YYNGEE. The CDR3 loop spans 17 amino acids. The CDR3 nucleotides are TGTGCCAGCAGCGTAGCTTCACGACTAGCGGGAGTCGCTGAGCAGTTCTTC. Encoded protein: CASSVASRLAGVAEQFF.

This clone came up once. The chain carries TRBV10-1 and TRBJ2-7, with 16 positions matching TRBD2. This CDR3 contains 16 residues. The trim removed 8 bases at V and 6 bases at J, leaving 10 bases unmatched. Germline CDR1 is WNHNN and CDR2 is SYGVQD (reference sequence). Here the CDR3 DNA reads TGCGCCAGCGGGGGACTAGCGGGAGGGCCGTTAGTCGAGCAGTACTTC. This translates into CASGGLAGGPLVEQYF.

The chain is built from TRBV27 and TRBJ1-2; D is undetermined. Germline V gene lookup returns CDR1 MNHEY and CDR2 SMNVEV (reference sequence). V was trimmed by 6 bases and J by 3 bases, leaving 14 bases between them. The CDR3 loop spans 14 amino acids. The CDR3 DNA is TGTGCCAGCAGCCGGAATCTTAATTACTATGGCTACACCTTC. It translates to CASSRNLNYYGYTF.

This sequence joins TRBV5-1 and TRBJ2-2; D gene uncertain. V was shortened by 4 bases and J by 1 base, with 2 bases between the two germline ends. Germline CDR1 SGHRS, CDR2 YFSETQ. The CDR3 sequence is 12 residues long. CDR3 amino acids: CASSQNTGELFF. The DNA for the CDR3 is TGCGCCAGCAGCCAGAACACCGGGGAGCTGTTTTTT. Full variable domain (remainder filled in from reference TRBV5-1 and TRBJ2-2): KAGVTQTPRYLIKTRGQQVTLSCSPISGHRSVSWYQQTPGQGLQFLFEYFSETQRNKGNFPGRFSGRQFSNSRSEMNVSTLELGDSALYLCASSQNTGELFFGEGSRLTVL.

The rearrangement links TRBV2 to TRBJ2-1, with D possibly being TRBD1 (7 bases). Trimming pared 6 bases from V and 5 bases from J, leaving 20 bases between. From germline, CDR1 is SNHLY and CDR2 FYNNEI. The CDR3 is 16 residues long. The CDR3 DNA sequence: TGTGCCAGCAGGAACACACAGGGGAGGCGCGACAATGAGCAGTTCTTC. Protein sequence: CASRNTQGRRDNEQFF.

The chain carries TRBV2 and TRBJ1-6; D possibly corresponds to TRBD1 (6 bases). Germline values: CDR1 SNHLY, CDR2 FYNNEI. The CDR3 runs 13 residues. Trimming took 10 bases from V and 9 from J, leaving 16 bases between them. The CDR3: CATRVGAPSPLHF. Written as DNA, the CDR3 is TGTGCCACCCGGGTGGGGGCCCCTTCACCCCTCCACTTT.

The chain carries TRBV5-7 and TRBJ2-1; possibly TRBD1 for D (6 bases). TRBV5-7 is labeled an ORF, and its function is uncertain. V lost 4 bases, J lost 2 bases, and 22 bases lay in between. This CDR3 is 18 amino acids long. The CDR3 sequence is CASSLMIQGPRTYNEQFF. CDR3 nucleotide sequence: TGTGCCAGCAGCCTAATGATACAGGGTCCCCGTACCTACAATGAGCAGTTCTTC.

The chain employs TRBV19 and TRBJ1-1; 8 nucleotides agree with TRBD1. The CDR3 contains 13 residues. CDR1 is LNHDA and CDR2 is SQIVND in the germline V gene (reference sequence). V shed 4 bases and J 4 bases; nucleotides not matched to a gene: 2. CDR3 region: CASSTGGFTEAFF. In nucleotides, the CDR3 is TGTGCCAGTAGTACAGGGGGCTTCACTGAAGCTTTCTTT.

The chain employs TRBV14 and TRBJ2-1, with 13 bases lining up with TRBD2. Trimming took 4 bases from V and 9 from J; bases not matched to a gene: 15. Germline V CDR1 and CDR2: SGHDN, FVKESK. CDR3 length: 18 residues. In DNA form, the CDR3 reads TGTGCCAGCAGCCCAACACTAAGACTAGCGGGAGGCCGGGGTGAGCAGTTCTTC. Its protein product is CASSPTLRLAGGRGEQFF. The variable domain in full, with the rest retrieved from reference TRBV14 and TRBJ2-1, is EAGVTQFPSHSVIEKGQTVTLRCDPISGHDNLYWYRRVMGKEIKFLLHFVKESKQDESGMPNNRFLAERTGGTYSTLKVQPAELEDSGVYFCASSPTLRLAGGRGEQFFGPGTRLTVL.

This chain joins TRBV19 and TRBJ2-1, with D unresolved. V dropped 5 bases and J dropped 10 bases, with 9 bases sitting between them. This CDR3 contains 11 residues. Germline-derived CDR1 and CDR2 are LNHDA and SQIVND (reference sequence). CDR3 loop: CASSVAEEQFF. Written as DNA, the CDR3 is TGTGCCAGTAGTGTGGCTGAAGAGCAGTTCTTC.

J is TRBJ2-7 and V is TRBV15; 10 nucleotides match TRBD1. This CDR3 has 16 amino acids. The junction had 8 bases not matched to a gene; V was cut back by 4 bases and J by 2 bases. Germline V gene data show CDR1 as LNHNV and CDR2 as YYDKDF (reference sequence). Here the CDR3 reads CATSTNRDRGPYEQYF. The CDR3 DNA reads TGTGCCACCAGCACCAACCGGGACAGGGGTCCCTACGAGCAGTACTTC.

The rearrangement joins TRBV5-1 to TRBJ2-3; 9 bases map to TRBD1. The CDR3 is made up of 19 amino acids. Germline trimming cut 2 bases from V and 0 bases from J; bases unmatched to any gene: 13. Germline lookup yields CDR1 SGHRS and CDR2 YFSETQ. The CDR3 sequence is CASSFRWGQGPTSTDTQYF. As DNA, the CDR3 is TGCGCCAGCAGCTTTCGTTGGGGACAGGGTCCTACTAGCACAGATACGCAGTATTTT.

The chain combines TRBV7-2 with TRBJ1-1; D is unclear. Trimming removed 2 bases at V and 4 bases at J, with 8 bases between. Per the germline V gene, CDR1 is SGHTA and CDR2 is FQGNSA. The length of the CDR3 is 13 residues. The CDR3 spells CASSLSPATEAFF. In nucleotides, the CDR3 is TGTGCCAGCAGCTTAAGCCCGGCCACTGAAGCTTTCTTT.

CDR3 in DNA: TGTGCCAGCAGCTTCAGGCCGGGACAGGGGGCGCCCGGGGCCAACGTCCTGACTTTC. It yields the protein CASSFRPGQGAPGANVLTF. This sequence joins TRBV11-2 and TRBJ2-6; 12 bases map to TRBD1. V lost 3 bases and J lost 4; bases outside the gene matches: 10. The CDR3 length is 19 residues. Germline V gives CDR1 SGHAT, CDR2 FQNNGV.

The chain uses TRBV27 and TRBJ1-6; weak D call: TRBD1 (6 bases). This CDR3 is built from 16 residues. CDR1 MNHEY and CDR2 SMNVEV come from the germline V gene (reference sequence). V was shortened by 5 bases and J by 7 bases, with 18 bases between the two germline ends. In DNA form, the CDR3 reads TGTGCCAGCAGTCGAGCCCCGGGACAAAACAATTCACCCCTCCACTTT. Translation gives CASSRAPGQNNSPLHF.

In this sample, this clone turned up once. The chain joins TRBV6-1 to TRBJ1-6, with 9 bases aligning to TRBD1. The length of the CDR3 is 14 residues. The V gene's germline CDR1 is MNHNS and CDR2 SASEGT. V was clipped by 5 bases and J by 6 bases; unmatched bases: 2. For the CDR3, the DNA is TGTGCCAGCAGTTCGGGACAGGGTAATTCACCCCTCCACTTT. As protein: CASSSGQGNSPLHF.

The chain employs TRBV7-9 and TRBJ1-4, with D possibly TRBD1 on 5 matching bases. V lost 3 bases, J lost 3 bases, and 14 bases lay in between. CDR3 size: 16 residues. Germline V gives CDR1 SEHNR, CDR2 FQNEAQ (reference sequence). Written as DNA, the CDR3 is TGTGCCAGCAGCTTTTTGGGGCGCGGGGCTAATGAAAAACTGTTTTTT. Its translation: CASSFLGRGANEKLFF. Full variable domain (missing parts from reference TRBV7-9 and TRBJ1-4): DTGVSQNPRHKITKRGQNVTFRCDPISEHNRLYWYRQTLGQGPEFLTYFQNEAQLEKSRLLSDRFSAERPKGSFSTLEIQRTEQGDSAMYLCASSFLGRGANEKLFFGSGTQLSVL.

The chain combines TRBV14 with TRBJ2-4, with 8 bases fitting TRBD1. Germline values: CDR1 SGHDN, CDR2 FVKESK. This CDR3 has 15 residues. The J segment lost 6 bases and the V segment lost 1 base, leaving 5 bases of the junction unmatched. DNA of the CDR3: TGTGCCAGCAGCCAAGCAGGGGGCGTAGGAAACATTCAGTACTTC. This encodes CASSQAGGVGNIQYF. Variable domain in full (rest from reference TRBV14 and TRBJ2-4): EAGVTQFPSHSVIEKGQTVTLRCDPISGHDNLYWYRRVMGKEIKFLLHFVKESKQDESGMPNNRFLAERTGGTYSTLKVQPAELEDSGVYFCASSQAGGVGNIQYFGAGTRLSVL.

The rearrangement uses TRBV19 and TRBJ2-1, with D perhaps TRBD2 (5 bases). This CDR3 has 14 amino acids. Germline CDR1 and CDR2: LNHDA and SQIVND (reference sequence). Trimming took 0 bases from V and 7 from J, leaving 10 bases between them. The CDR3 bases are TGTGCCAGTAGTATAGATCCGGGAACGAATGAGCAGTTCTTC. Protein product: CASSIDPGTNEQFF.

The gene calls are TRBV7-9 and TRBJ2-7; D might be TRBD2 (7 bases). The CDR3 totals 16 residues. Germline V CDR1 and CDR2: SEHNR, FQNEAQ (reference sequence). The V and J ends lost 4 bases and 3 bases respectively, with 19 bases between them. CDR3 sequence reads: CASSSLAGARNYEQYF. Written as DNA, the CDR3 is TGTGCCAGCAGCTCTCTGGCGGGGGCGAGGAACTACGAGCAGTACTTC.

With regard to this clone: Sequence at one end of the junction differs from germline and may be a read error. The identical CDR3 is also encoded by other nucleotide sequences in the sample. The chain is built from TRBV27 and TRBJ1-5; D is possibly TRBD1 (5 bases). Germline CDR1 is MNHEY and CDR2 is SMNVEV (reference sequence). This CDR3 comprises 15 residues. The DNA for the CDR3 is TGCGCCAGCAGTTCAGCAGGGAATAGCAATCAGCCCCAGCATTTT. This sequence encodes CASSSAGNSNQPQHF.